This record concerns one T cell receptor beta chain sequence. The data originate from a study of blood T cell repertoires in COVID-19. Looking at the study overall: Samples taken during acute and convalescent COVID-19 were collected in the United States, Italy and Spain.

The repertoire was sequenced with immunoSEQ multiplex PCR; TCRdb's copy has only in-frame clones and lacks some. The profile covers around 200,000 clones, with approximately 86% appearing a single time and over 7.5% taken by the ten largest. Trimming cost V 5 bases and J 2 bases; bases outside gene matches: 7. CDR3 length: 15 residues. CDR1 is MNHEY and CDR2 is SVGEGT in the germline V gene. The sequence derives from a woman older than 75 with acute or convalescent COVID-19. Sequencing input: peripheral blood. The rearrangement links TRBV6-2 or TRBV6-3 to TRBJ2-5, with 8 bases lining up with TRBD1. The CDR3 DNA is TGTGCCAGCAGTCTCGGACAGGGTCGGCAAGAGACCCAGTACTTC. It specifies CASSLGQGRQETQYF.